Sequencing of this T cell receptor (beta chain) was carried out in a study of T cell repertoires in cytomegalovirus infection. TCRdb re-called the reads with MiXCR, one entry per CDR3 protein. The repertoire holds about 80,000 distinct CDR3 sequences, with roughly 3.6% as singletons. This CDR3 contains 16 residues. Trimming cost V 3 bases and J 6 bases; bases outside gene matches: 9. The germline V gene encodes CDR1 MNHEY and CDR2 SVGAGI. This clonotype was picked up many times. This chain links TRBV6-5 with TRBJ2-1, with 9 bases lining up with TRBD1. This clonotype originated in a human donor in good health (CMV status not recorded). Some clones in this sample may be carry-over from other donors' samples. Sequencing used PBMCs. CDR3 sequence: CASSYFWGTGSNEQFF. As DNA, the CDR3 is TGTGCCAGCAGTTATTTCTGGGGGACAGGGAGCAATGAGCAGTTCTTC.